Listed here are 21 T cell receptor beta chains from one sample, sequenced in a study of neurological immune-mediated disorders. One entry per CDR3 protein, called by TCRdb with MiXCR from the 5' RACE reads. The profile shows approximately 39,000 distinct CDR3 sequences, approximately 7.2% of them singletons. Material for sequencing was CD4+ T cells from blood. These receptors were obtained from a man aged 50-59 years in good health.

This clonotype was counted many times. This chain uses TRBV28 with TRBJ1-1; 7 nucleotides align to TRBD1. The V segment lost 6 bases and the J segment 2 bases; nucleotides outside the gene matches: 9. Germline CDR1 MDHEN, CDR2 SYDVKM. The CDR3 is made up of 15 amino acids. The CDR3 region has the DNA TGTGCCAGCAGGGTTGAACAGGGGATCAACACTGAAGCTTTCTTT. It specifies CASRVEQGINTEAFF. Variable domain in full (rest from reference TRBV28 and TRBJ1-1): DVKVTQSSRYLVKRTGEKVFLECVQDMDHENMFWYRQDPGLGLRLIYFSYDVKMKEKGDIPEGYSVSREKKERFSLILESASTNQTSMYLCASRVEQGINTEAFFGQGTRLTVV.

This clonotype showed up many times. The V call is TRBV28, the J call TRBJ2-4, with 10 bases that match TRBD1. V gave up 4 bases and J gave up 9 bases; unmatched junction bases: 9. Per germline, CDR1 MDHEN and CDR2 SYDVKM. The CDR3 loop spans 15 amino acids. CDR3 coding DNA: TGTGCCAGCAGTTCCGGACAGGGGGTTCTAGCCATTCAGTACTTC. Encoded protein: CASSSGQGVLAIQYF.

In its sample, this clonotype was seen many times. V and J are TRBV15 and TRBJ2-7; no clear D gene. Trimming removed 5 bases at V and 5 bases at J, with 19 bases between. There are 15 residues in the CDR3. Germline V gene lookup returns CDR1 LNHNV and CDR2 YYDKDF (reference sequence). CDR3 DNA: TGTGCCACCAGCTCTCCCCGTCCTGGCCGCAACGAGCAGTACTTC. Translating gives CATSSPRPGRNEQYF.

This clonotype was counted ten times or more. Here the CDR3 reads CASSFKDRSQNGYTF. The CDR3 DNA reads TGTGCCAGCAGCTTCAAAGACAGGAGTCAGAATGGCTACACCTTC. The genes are TRBV5-6 and TRBJ1-2; D might be TRBD1 (6 bases). Trimming pared 2 bases from V and 6 bases from J, leaving 17 bases between. The germline gives CDR1 SGHDT, CDR2 YYEEEE. The CDR3 runs 15 residues.

This clonotype was seen at least ten times. J is TRBJ2-2 and V is TRBV7-3; D is unresolved. V was pared by 1 base and J by 6 bases, with 6 bases between. This CDR3 has 13 residues. Germline lookup yields CDR1 SGHTA and CDR2 FQGTGA. CDR3 in DNA: TGTGCCAGCAGCTTAATCCCGGCCGGGGAGCTGTTTTTT. Protein product: CASSLIPAGELFF.

Many counts were recorded for this clonotype. V gene TRBV7-9 combines with J gene TRBJ2-1; D not resolved. The CDR3 has 17 amino acids. Per germline, CDR1 SEHNR and CDR2 FQNEAQ (reference sequence). Trimming stripped 5 bases from V and 0 bases from J, with 17 bases between. The CDR3 loop is CASSPQAKHSSYNEQFF. CDR3 in DNA: TGTGCCAGCAGCCCTCAAGCTAAACACAGCTCCTACAATGAGCAGTTCTTC.

This clonotype was counted at least ten times. The chain employs TRBV6-5 and TRBJ2-5; D is perhaps TRBD1 or TRBD2 (5 bases each). V dropped 3 bases and J dropped 3 bases, with 14 bases sitting between them. Germline V gene lookup returns CDR1 MNHEY and CDR2 SVGAGI. The CDR3 covers 15 residues. Written as DNA, the CDR3 is TGTGCCAGCAGTTATGGAGAGGGGCTCAAAGAGACCCAGTACTTC. Encoded protein: CASSYGEGLKETQYF.

This clonotype was picked up many times. The genes are TRBV4-2 and TRBJ2-1; D perhaps matches TRBD2 (6 bases). CDR3 length equals 17 residues. Trimming left V 1 base short and J 8 bases short, with 21 bases between. CDR1 is LGHNA, CDR2 YNFKEQ, per germline. This CDR3 is CASSQATPFKLADEQFF. The CDR3 DNA follows: TGTGCCAGCAGCCAAGCGACCCCCTTCAAACTAGCTGATGAGCAGTTCTTC.

This clonotype was seen at least ten times. In nucleotides, the CDR3 is TGTGCCAGCAGAGAGGGAGGCAGGGGCTATGGCTACACCTTC. Translated: CASREGGRGYGYTF. This rearrangement joins TRBV27 to TRBJ1-2, with a possible D match to TRBD1 (6 bases). The germline CDR1 and CDR2 sequences are MNHEY and SMNVEV (reference sequence). The CDR3 runs 14 residues. V shed 6 bases and J shed 4 bases, with 15 bases lying between them.

This clonotype was detected ten times or more. The chain employs TRBV28 and TRBJ2-5; 9 nucleotides match TRBD2. The V and J ends lost 6 bases and 5 bases, in that order; junction bases with no gene match: 10. This CDR3 spans 15 amino acids. Looked up from germline, CDR1 is MDHEN and CDR2 is SYDVKM. The CDR3 sequence is CASSRPAGGGETQYF. CDR3 bases: TGTGCCAGCAGCCGCCCGGCGGGAGGGGGTGAGACCCAGTACTTC.

The gene calls are TRBV4-3 and TRBJ2-2, with 7 bases matching TRBD2. Unmatched junction bases numbered 1, after V lost 0 bases and J lost 6 bases. This CDR3 is 14 amino acids long. CDR1 and CDR2 from the germline V gene are LGHNA and YSLEER. CDR3 sequence reads: CASSQDRGAGELFF. The DNA of the CDR3 is TGCGCCAGCAGCCAAGACCGGGGGGCCGGGGAGCTGTTTTTT.

In this sample, this clonotype turned up many times. The genes are TRBV20-1 and TRBJ2-1, with 9 nucleotides matching TRBD1. Unmatched junction bases numbered 5, after V lost 8 bases and J lost 3 bases. The CDR3 consists of 13 residues. The V gene's germline CDR1 is DFQATT and CDR2 SNEGSKA (reference sequence). The chain's CDR3 is CSPLGQGYNEQFF. The CDR3 DNA reads TGCAGTCCACTGGGACAGGGCTACAATGAGCAGTTCTTC.

Many counts were recorded for this clonotype. The gene calls are TRBV11-1 and TRBJ2-7; D perhaps matches TRBD1 (6 bases). Per germline, CDR1 SGHAT and CDR2 FQDESV (reference sequence). The CDR3 is 16 amino acids. V was pared by 0 bases and J by 3 bases, with 15 bases between. The CDR3 nucleotides read TGTGCCAGCAGCTTAGCCGGTGGGCAGGGGAGCTACGAGCAGTACTTC. This sequence encodes CASSLAGGQGSYEQYF.

The rearrangement uses TRBV29-1 and TRBJ2-2; a weak D match, TRBD2 (6 bases). The germline gives CDR1 SQVTM, CDR2 ANQGSEA. Trimming pared 6 bases from V and 2 bases from J, leaving 16 bases between. This CDR3 has 15 residues. The CDR3 region is CSVIPGTDNTGELFF. As DNA, the CDR3 is TGCAGCGTCATCCCCGGGACTGATAACACCGGGGAGCTGTTTTTT.

Many counts were recorded for this clonotype. This sequence joins TRBV28 and TRBJ2-5; D might be TRBD2 (5 bases). The CDR3 has 13 residues. The V gene's germline CDR1 is MDHEN and CDR2 SYDVKM. V was shortened by 1 base and J by 6 bases, with 9 bases between the two germline ends. The CDR3: CASSLFGRKTQYF. CDR3 sequence (DNA): TGTGCCAGCAGTTTATTTGGGAGAAAGACCCAGTACTTC.

This clonotype was seen many times. The CDR3 here is CASSFRTSGRALTDTQYF. CDR3 sequence (DNA): TGTGCCAGCAGTTTCCGGACTAGCGGGAGGGCCCTGACAGATACGCAGTATTTT. The gene calls are TRBV28 and TRBJ2-3; 15 nucleotides align to TRBD2. The germline V gene encodes CDR1 MDHEN and CDR2 SYDVKM. The ends lost 3 bases at V and 3 bases at J; junction bases unmatched: 7. The CDR3 length is 18 residues.

In this sample, this clonotype turned up many times. This chain uses TRBV4-1 with TRBJ2-7; D call uncertain. Trimming took 1 base from V and 4 from J, leaving 5 bases between them. Germline V lookup: CDR1 MGHRA, CDR2 YSYEKL. The CDR3 is 12 residues long. CDR3 sequence reads: CASSQVGYEQYF. The CDR3 DNA is TGCGCCAGCAGCCAAGTGGGGTACGAGCAGTACTTC.

The chain's CDR3 is CAISKQASSYNEQFF. CDR3 in DNA: TGTGCCATCAGTAAACAGGCCAGCTCCTACAATGAGCAGTTCTTC. The chain employs TRBV10-3 and TRBJ2-1, with D possibly being TRBD1 (5 bases). The CDR3 covers 15 residues. The V and J ends lost 5 bases and 0 bases respectively, with 11 bases between them. Germline CDR1 ENHRY, CDR2 SYGVKD.

This clonotype was observed at least ten times. The J gene is TRBJ1-3, the V gene TRBV7-2; D is uncertain. This CDR3 has 16 amino acids. Germline values: CDR1 SGHTA, CDR2 FQGNSA. The germline V and J ends were trimmed by 5 bases and 0 bases, with 14 bases remaining between them. CDR3 protein: CASSPSLGSSGNTIYF. The DNA for the CDR3 is TGTGCCAGCAGCCCTAGCCTGGGAAGCTCTGGAAACACCATATATTTT. The whole variable domain, remainder taken from reference TRBV7-2 and TRBJ1-3, is GAGVSQSPSNKVTEKGKDVELRCDPISGHTALYWYRQSLGQGLEFLIYFQGNSAPDKSGLPSDRFSAERTGGSVSTLTIQRTQQEDSAVYLCASSPSLGSSGNTIYFGEGSWLTVV.

In its sample, this clonotype was seen many times. The V and J genes are TRBV5-1 and TRBJ2-7; TRBD1 might be the D (5 bases). V shed 0 bases and J shed 7 bases, with 11 bases lying between them. From germline, CDR1 is SGHRS and CDR2 YFSETQ. CDR3 size: 13 residues. The chain's CDR3 is CASSLDRSGEQYF. Here the CDR3 DNA reads TGCGCCAGCAGCTTGGACAGGTCAGGAGAGCAGTACTTC.

This clonotype was counted a few times. This chain joins TRBV29-1 and TRBJ1-1; D gene uncertain. The V gene's germline CDR1 is SQVTM and CDR2 ANQGSEA. The CDR3 runs 13 residues. Trimming pared 2 bases from V and 1 base from J, leaving 8 bases between. The CDR3 sequence: CSVEFQENTEAFF. The CDR3 nucleotides read TGCAGCGTTGAATTCCAGGAGAACACTGAAGCTTTCTTT.